This TCR beta chain was documented in a study of blood T cell repertoires in COVID-19. As for the study in general: Both acute and convalescent COVID-19 samples were obtained from the United States, Italy and Spain. Sources were T cells, B-cell-depleted T cells, or PBMCs; the material itself was cDNA or gDNA.

CDR3 length: 15 amino acids. Germline loops: CDR1 SGDLS, CDR2 YYNGEE. Trimming pared 5 bases from V and 0 bases from J, leaving 12 bases between. The method was immunoSEQ multiplex PCR; TCRdb's version includes in-frame clones alone and lacks a portion of them. Among 310,000 or so clones listed, around nine tenths were seen once. Residents of about 25 US areas, aged 18 to 89 years, made up the participants. Participant-reported clinical history was the basis for cohort assignment. The source of this sequence is a woman in her forties who had recovered from COVID-19. Sequencing was done on a sample of PBMCs or T cells enriched from blood (not recorded which). The V gene is TRBV9, the J gene TRBJ1-3; TRBD1 might be the D (5 bases). In nucleotides, the CDR3 is TGTGCCAGCAGTGCACAGGATGCCTCTGGAAACACCATATATTTT. This gives the protein CASSAQDASGNTIYF.